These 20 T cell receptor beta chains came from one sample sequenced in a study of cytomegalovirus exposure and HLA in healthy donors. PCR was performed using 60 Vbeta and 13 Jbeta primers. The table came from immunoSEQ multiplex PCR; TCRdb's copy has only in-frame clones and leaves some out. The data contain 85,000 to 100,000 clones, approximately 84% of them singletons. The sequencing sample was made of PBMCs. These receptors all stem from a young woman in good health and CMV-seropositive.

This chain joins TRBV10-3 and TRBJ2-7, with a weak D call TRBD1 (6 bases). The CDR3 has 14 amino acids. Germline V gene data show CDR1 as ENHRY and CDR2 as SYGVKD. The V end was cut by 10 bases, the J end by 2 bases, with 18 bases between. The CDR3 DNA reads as TGTGCCACCAATCGTGGGGGCCAAACCTACGAGCAGTACTTC. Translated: CATNRGGQTYEQYF.

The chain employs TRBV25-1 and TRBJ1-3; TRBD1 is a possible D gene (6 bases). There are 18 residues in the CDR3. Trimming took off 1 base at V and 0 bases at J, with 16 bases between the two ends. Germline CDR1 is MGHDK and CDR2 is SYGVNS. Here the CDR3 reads CASSESTRGITSGNTIYF. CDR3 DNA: TGTGCCAGCAGTGAATCCACCAGGGGAATAACCTCTGGAAACACCATATATTTT.

In DNA, the CDR3 is TGTGCCAGCAGCGCGACGGGACAGGGAGTTGGAAAGCAGTTCTTC. Protein sequence: CASSATGQGVGKQFF. The chain recombines TRBV7-3 with TRBJ2-1, with 9 bases identical to TRBD1. CDR3 length: 15 amino acids. J gave up 11 bases and V 5 bases, and 13 bases lay outside the gene matches. Germline-derived CDR1 and CDR2 are SGHTA and FQGTGA.

The CDR3 here is CASVESGFPDEQYF. CDR3 nucleotides: TGTGCCAGCGTCGAATCCGGGTTTCCGGACGAGCAGTACTTC. This chain joins TRBV6-6 and TRBJ2-7; no reliable D call. The germline CDR1 and CDR2 sequences are MNHNY and SVGAGI (reference sequence). The CDR3 length is 14 residues. V lost 8 bases, J lost 5 bases, and 19 bases lay in between.

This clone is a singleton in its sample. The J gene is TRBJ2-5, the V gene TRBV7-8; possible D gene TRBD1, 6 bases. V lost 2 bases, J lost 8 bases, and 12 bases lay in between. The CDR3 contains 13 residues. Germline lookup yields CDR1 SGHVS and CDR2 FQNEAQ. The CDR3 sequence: CASSLYGGDTQYF. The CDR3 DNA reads TGTGCCAGCAGCTTATATGGGGGCGACACCCAGTACTTC. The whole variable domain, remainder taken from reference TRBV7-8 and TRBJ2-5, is GAGVSQSPRYKVAKRGQDVALRCDPISGHVSLFWYQQALGQGPEFLTYFQNEAQLDKSGLPSDRFFAERPEGSVSTLKIQRTQQEDSAVYLCASSLYGGDTQYFGPGTRLLVL.

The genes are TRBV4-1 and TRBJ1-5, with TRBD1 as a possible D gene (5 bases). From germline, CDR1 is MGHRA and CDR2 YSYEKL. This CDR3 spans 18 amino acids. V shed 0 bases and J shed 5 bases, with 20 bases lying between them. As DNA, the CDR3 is TGCGCCAGCAGCCAAGATCTAGGGGTTTCTCCAAAAGATCAGCCCCAGCATTTT. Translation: CASSQDLGVSPKDQPQHF.

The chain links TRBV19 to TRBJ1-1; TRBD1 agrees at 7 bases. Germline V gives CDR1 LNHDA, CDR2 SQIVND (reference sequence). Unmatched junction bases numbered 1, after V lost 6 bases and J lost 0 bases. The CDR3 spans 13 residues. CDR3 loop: CASRGQMNTEAFF. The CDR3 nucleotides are TGTGCCAGTAGGGGACAGATGAACACTGAAGCTTTCTTT.

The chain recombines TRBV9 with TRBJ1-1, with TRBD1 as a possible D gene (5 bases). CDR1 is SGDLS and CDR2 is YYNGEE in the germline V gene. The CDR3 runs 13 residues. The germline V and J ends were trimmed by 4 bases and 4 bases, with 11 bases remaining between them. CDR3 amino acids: CASSPPGGTEAFF. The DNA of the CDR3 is TGTGCCAGCAGCCCCCCCGGGGGCACTGAAGCTTTCTTT. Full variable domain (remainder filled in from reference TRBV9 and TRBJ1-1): DSGVTQTPKHLITATGQRVTLRCSPRSGDLSVYWYQQSLDQGLQFLIQYYNGEERAKGNILERFSAQQFPDLHSELNLSSLELGDSALYFCASSPPGGTEAFFGQGTRLTVV.

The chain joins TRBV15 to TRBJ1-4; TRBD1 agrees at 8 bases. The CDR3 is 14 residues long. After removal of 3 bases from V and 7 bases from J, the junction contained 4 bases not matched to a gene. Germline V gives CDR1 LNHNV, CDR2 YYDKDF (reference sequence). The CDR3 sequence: CATSRDRESEKLFF. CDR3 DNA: TGTGCCACCAGCAGGGACAGGGAGTCTGAAAAACTGTTTTTT.

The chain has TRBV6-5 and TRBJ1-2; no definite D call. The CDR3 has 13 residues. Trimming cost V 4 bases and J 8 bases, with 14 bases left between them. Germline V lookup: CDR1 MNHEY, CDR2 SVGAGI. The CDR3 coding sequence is TGTGCCAGCAGTTCCGCCGGACTAGAAGGCTACACCTTC. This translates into CASSSAGLEGYTF.

CDR3 region: CASSLGAGSYTEAFF. As DNA, the CDR3 is TGTGCCAGCAGCTTGGGGGCTGGCAGTTACACTGAAGCTTTCTTT. The chain combines TRBV5-6 with TRBJ1-1; D is unclear. This CDR3 spans 15 amino acids. V was shortened by 0 bases and J by 3 bases, with 12 bases between the two germline ends. Per the germline V gene, CDR1 is SGHDT and CDR2 is YYEEEE.

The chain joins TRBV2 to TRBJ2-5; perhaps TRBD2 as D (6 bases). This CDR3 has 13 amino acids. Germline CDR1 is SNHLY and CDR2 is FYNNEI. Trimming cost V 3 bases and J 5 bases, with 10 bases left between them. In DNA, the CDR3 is TGTGCCAGCAGTGACGGCGGGGTTGAGACCCAGTACTTC. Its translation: CASSDGGVETQYF.

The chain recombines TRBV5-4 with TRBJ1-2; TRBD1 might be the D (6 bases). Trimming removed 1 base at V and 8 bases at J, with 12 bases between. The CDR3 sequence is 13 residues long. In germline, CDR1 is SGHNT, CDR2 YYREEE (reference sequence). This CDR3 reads CASSLMGAHGYTF. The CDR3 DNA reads TGTGCCAGCAGCTTGATGGGGGCTCACGGCTACACCTTC.

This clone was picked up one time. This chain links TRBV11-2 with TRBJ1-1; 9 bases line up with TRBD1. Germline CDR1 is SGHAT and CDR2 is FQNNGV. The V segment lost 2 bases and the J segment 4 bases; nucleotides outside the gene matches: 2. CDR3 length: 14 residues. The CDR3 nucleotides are TGTGCCAGCAGCTTATGGGACAGGGCCACTGAAGCTTTCTTT. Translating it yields CASSLWDRATEAFF.

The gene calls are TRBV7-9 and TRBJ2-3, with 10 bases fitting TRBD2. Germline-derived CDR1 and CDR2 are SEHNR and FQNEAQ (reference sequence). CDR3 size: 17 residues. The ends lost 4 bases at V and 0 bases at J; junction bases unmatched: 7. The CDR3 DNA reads TGTGCCAGCAGCTCCAGCCAACTAGCGGGGAGCACAGATACGCAGTATTTT. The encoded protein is CASSSSQLAGSTDTQYF.

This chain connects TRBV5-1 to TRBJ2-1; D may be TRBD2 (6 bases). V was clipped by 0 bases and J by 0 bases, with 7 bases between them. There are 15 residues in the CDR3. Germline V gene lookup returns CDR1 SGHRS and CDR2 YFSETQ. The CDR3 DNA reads TGCGCCAGCAGCTTGGTTAGCGGCTCCTACAATGAGCAGTTCTTC. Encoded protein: CASSLVSGSYNEQFF. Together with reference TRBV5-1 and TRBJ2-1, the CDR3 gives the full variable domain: KAGVTQTPRYLIKTRGQQVTLSCSPISGHRSVSWYQQTPGQGLQFLFEYFSETQRNKGNFPGRFSGRQFSNSRSEMNVSTLELGDSALYLCASSLVSGSYNEQFFGPGTRLTVL.

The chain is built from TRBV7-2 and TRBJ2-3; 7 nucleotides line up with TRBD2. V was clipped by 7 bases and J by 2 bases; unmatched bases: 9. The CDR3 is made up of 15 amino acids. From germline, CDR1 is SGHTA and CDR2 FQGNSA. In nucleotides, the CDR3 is TGTGCCAGCACCATAGAAGCGGGGATCACAGATACGCAGTATTTT. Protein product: CASTIEAGITDTQYF.

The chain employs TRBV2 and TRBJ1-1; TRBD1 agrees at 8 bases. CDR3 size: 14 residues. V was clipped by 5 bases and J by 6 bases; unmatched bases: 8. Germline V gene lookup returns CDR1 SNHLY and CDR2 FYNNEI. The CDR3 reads CASSSRSGGSEAFF. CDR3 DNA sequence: TGTGCCAGCAGTTCCCGTTCAGGGGGCTCTGAAGCTTTCTTT.

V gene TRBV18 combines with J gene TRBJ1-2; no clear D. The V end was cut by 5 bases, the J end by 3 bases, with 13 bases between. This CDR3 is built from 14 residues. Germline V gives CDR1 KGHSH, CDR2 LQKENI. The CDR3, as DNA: TGTGCCAGCTCATCCGAGGGTGGGGACTATGGCTACACCTTC. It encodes CASSSEGGDYGYTF.

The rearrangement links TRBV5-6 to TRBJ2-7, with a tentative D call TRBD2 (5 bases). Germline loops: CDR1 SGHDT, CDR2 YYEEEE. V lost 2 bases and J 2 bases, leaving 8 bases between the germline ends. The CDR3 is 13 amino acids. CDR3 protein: CASSFREAYEQYF. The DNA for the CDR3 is TGTGCCAGCAGCTTCCGGGAAGCCTACGAGCAGTACTTC.